The present T cell receptor beta chain was sequenced within a study of cytomegalovirus exposure and HLA in healthy donors. On this clone itself: What it recognizes is unknown.

The PCR made use of 60 Vbeta and 13 Jbeta primers. The table came from immunoSEQ multiplex PCR; TCRdb's copy has only in-frame clones and leaves some out. The data hold about 37,000 clones, with 80% to 90% observed a single time. Study findings and constraints: There were some V segments, including TRBV6-2 and TRBV6-3, excluded as indistinguishable.

After removal of 4 bases from V and 2 bases from J, the junction contained 7 bases not matched to a gene. From germline, CDR1 is SEHNR and CDR2 FQNEAQ (reference sequence). The CDR3 runs 15 residues. Material: PBMCs. This sequence was found in a middle-aged woman in good health and CMV-seronegative. The J gene is TRBJ2-5, the V gene TRBV7-9; 7 nucleotides match TRBD1. DNA for the CDR3: TGTGCCAGCAGCTCAGGGACAGCCTATCAAGAGACCCAGTACTTC. Translated, it gives CASSSGTAYQETQYF.